This TCR beta chain was recovered during a study of T cells in Graves' hyperthyroidism and ophthalmopathy. Study-wide background: Specimen type is peripheral blood, collected at initial diagnosis prior to any treatment.

In this sample, this clonotype turned up many times. Amplified TCR beta CDR3 regions came from RNA transcripts. The primer set for the first-round RT-PCR of the TCR CDR3 was HTBI. TCRdb redid the calling of the multiplex PCR reads with MiXCR, one entry per CDR3 protein. The sample shows about 300,000 distinct CDR3 sequences, roughly a fifth of them seen only once. For ophthalmopathy patients, the Clinical Activity Score was at least 3 and the NOSPECS grade at least 4; duration was under 3 months. Thyroid ultrasound, orbital computed tomography, clinical symptoms, and serum thyroxine and TRAb underpinned diagnoses. The CDR3 is 17 amino acids. V shed 4 bases, J shed 0 bases, and the junction held 12 bases outside the gene matches. Looked up from germline, CDR1 is LGHDT and CDR2 is YNNKEL (reference sequence).

The sequence was obtained from a man aged 45 to 65 with Graves' ophthalmopathy. The chain couples TRBV3-1 to TRBJ2-7, with TRBD2 matching over 7 bases. The source material was blood. The CDR3: CASSLSTGGPFSYEQYF. The CDR3 DNA reads as TGTGCCAGCAGCCTATCCACGGGAGGTCCTTTCTCCTACGAGCAGTACTTC.